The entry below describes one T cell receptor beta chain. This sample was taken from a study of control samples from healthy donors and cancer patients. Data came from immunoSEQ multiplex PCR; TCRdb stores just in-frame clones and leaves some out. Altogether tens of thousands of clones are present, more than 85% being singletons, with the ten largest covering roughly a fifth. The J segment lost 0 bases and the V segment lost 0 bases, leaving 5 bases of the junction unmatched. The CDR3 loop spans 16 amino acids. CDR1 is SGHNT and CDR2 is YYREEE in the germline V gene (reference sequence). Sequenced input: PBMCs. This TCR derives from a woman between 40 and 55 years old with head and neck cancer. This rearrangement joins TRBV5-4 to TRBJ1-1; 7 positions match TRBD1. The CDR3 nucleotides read TGTGCCAGCAGCTTGGAAGGGACAGCCATGAACACTGAAGCTTTCTTT. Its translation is CASSLEGTAMNTEAFF.